Listed here is a single T cell receptor (beta chain). As yet, its antigen is unknown. The assay was run at deep level. TCRdb's copy holds only in-frame clones and misses some; the assay was immunoSEQ multiplex PCR. The sample carries about 230,000 clones, 60% to 80% recorded once. This sample stems from a study of shared clonotypes between healthy human individuals. V lost 2 bases and J lost 1; bases outside the gene matches: 17. Per the germline V gene, CDR1 is MNHNS and CDR2 is SASEGT. This CDR3 has 19 amino acids. Each donor was a Caucasian adult residing in Nashville, Tennessee. Study-wide results and limits: Generally, naive subsets came out with larger estimated richness than memory subsets. Naive CD4 clonotype sharing across a few donors was approximately 5%.

The material sequenced was memory CD4+ T cells sorted from blood. Documented subset: CD45RA-negative fraction. The TCR was taken from a man aged 25-45 years in good health. V and J are TRBV6-1 and TRBJ2-7; 7 bases match TRBD1. The CDR3 nucleotides read TGTGCCAGCAGTGAATTAGCTCGTGTTTATGCACAGGGGTCCTACGAGCAGTACTTC. Encoded protein: CASSELARVYAQGSYEQYF.